What follows are 21 T cell receptor beta chains derived from one specimen sequenced in a study of PD-1 blockade in classical Hodgkin lymphoma. Exposure to brentuximab vedotin varied, and each patient had relapsed following autologous stem cell transplantation. This table comes from immunoSEQ multiplex PCR, and its TCRdb copy is limited to in-frame clones, with some not included. The table lists about 46,000 clones, over 60% of them singletons. Material: peripheral blood mononuclear cells (PBMCs), obtained before the second cycle of nivolumab. These TCRs come from a human donor with classical Hodgkin lymphoma.

The V gene is TRBV11-2, the J gene TRBJ1-1; TRBD1 matches at 7 bases. Per the germline V gene, CDR1 is SGHAT and CDR2 is FQNNGV. The CDR3 has 19 residues. V lost 0 bases, J lost 0 bases, and 13 bases stayed unmatched. The DNA for the CDR3 is TGTGCCAGCAGCTTAGAGGGCGGGACAGCGTACTCGGTGAACACTGAAGCTTTCTTT. Its translation: CASSLEGGTAYSVNTEAFF.

The V gene is TRBV19, the J gene TRBJ1-2; D may be TRBD1 (5 bases). CDR1 LNHDA and CDR2 SQIVND come from the germline V gene (reference sequence). Deletions cut 9 bases from V and 4 bases from J, with 15 bases between. CDR3 length: 13 residues. The CDR3 reads CASSGTVVYGYTF. CDR3 nucleotides: TGTGCCAGCTCAGGGACGGTTGTCTATGGCTACACCTTC.

The chain employs TRBV7-9 and TRBJ2-1; 7 positions match TRBD2. The CDR3 extends over 15 amino acids. J gave up 0 bases and V 4 bases, and 3 bases lay outside the gene matches. Germline lookup yields CDR1 SEHNR and CDR2 FQNEAQ (reference sequence). The CDR3 reads CASSSSGVSYNEQFF. The CDR3 nucleotides read TGTGCCAGCAGCTCCAGCGGGGTCTCCTACAATGAGCAGTTCTTC.

This clone turned up a few times. The chain has TRBV15 and TRBJ2-1; 8 positions match TRBD2. J was trimmed by 9 bases and V by 0 bases; bases with no gene match: 4. Looked up from germline, CDR1 is LNHNV and CDR2 is YYDKDF (reference sequence). This CDR3 has 14 amino acids. CDR3 coding DNA: TGTGCCACCAGCAGAGATCCTACTAGCGGTGAGCAGTTCTTC. The encoded protein is CATSRDPTSGEQFF. The variable domain in full, with the rest retrieved from reference TRBV15 and TRBJ2-1, is DAMVIQNPRYQVTQFGKPVTLSCSQTLNHNVMYWYQQKSSQAPKLLFHYYDKDFNNEADTPDNFQSRRPNTSFCFLDIRSPGLGDTAMYLCATSRDPTSGEQFFGPGTRLTVL.

The chain uses TRBV6-5 and TRBJ1-1; TRBD1 matches at 7 bases. The CDR3 is 15 amino acids. Looked up from germline, CDR1 is MNHEY and CDR2 is SVGAGI. The junction had 12 bases not matched to a gene; V was cut back by 2 bases and J by 9 bases. As DNA, the CDR3 is TGTGCCAGCAGTTACGAAGAGGGGGCGGGACTGCAAGCTTTCTTT. It specifies CASSYEEGAGLQAFF.

The rearrangement uses TRBV11-1 and TRBJ1-2; D gene uncertain. Germline V lookup: CDR1 SGHAT, CDR2 FQDESV (reference sequence). CDR3 length: 14 amino acids. Trimming left V 5 bases short and J 3 bases short, with 13 bases between. This chain's CDR3 is CASSPPGPYYGYTF. CDR3 coding DNA: TGTGCCAGCAGCCCCCCGGGCCCCTACTATGGCTACACCTTC.

The chain combines TRBV27 with TRBJ2-7, with D possibly being TRBD2 (6 bases). The germline gives CDR1 MNHEY, CDR2 SMNVEV (reference sequence). CDR3 length: 14 residues. V lost 7 bases to trimming and J lost 2 bases, with 15 bases between them. The CDR3 region has the DNA TGTGCCAGCATCTTACGGGGGAAGGCCTACGAGCAGTACTTC. Translated, it gives CASILRGKAYEQYF.

This clone was counted between two and nine times. The rearrangement joins TRBV30 to TRBJ1-4, with no clear D. Trimming removed 2 bases from V and 8 bases from J, with 15 bases in between. The germline gives CDR1 GTSNPN, CDR2 SVGIG (reference sequence). The CDR3 consists of 14 residues. The CDR3 reads CAWSSLGRQEKLFF. As DNA, the CDR3 is TGTGCCTGGAGTTCTCTGGGCAGGCAAGAAAAACTGTTTTTT.

This chain connects TRBV27 to TRBJ2-6; D uncertain. CDR1 is MNHEY, CDR2 SMNVEV, per germline (reference sequence). The CDR3 is 14 residues long. V gave up 8 bases and J gave up 2 bases, with 10 bases separating them. The CDR3, as DNA: TGTGCCAGCCTCCACTTAACTGGGGCCAACGTCCTGACTTTC. This codes for CASLHLTGANVLTF.

This clone has just one count. This sequence joins TRBV9 and TRBJ2-7; no reliable D call. The CDR3 sequence is 13 residues long. Deletions cut 0 bases from V and 6 bases from J, with 10 bases between. Germline V gives CDR1 SGDLS, CDR2 YYNGEE. The CDR3 is CASSVEGHGEQYF. The CDR3 DNA follows: TGTGCCAGCAGCGTAGAAGGTCACGGCGAGCAGTACTTC.

V and J are TRBV5-5 and TRBJ1-2; 11 bases align to TRBD1. Trimming removed 6 bases from V and 8 bases from J; junction bases left unmatched: 12. This CDR3 has 15 amino acids. Germline CDR1 SGHKS, CDR2 YYEKEE (reference sequence). CDR3 in DNA: TGTGCCAGCACCCGTATGGACAGGGGGCAGGAAGGCTACACCTTC. This sequence encodes CASTRMDRGQEGYTF. Drawing the rest from reference TRBV5-5 and TRBJ1-2, the complete variable domain is DAGVTQSPTHLIKTRGQQVTLRCSPISGHKSVSWYQQVLGQGPQFIFQYYEKEERGRGNFPDRFSARQFPNYSSELNVNALLLGDSALYLCASTRMDRGQEGYTFGSGTRLTVV.

V and J are TRBV2 and TRBJ2-7, with TRBD2 matching 9 bases. J lost 6 bases, V lost 5 bases, and 5 bases had no gene match. The CDR3 loop spans 13 amino acids. CDR1 and CDR2 from the germline V gene are SNHLY and FYNNEI. As DNA, the CDR3 is TGTGCCAGCAGTAGCGGGGGGTTTGGCGAGCAGTACTTC. Its protein is CASSSGGFGEQYF.

V gene TRBV9 combines with J gene TRBJ1-1; a weak D match, TRBD1 (5 bases). The V end was cut by 0 bases, the J end by 6 bases, with 9 bases between. The CDR3 runs to 13 residues. Germline V gene sequence: CDR1 SGDLS, CDR2 YYNGEE. CDR3 residues: CASSVGDGAEAFF. Here the CDR3 DNA reads TGTGCCAGCAGCGTAGGGGACGGGGCTGAAGCTTTCTTT.

This chain joins TRBV7-9 and TRBJ2-7, with TRBD1 identical over 7 bases. V was clipped by 5 bases and J by 2 bases; unmatched bases: 12. CDR3 length: 16 residues. The germline V gene encodes CDR1 SEHNR and CDR2 FQNEAQ (reference sequence). This CDR3 reads CASSHSDRVITYEQYF. The CDR3, as DNA: TGTGCCAGCAGCCACAGCGACAGGGTGATTACCTACGAGCAGTACTTC. Full variable domain (missing parts from reference TRBV7-9 and TRBJ2-7): DTGVSQNPRHKITKRGQNVTFRCDPISEHNRLYWYRQTLGQGPEFLTYFQNEAQLEKSRLLSDRFSAERPKGSFSTLEIQRTEQGDSAMYLCASSHSDRVITYEQYFGPGTRLTVT.

The V and J genes are TRBV9 and TRBJ2-3; D may be TRBD1 or TRBD2 (5 bases each). Trimming cost V 0 bases and J 4 bases, with 18 bases left between them. The CDR3 has 17 amino acids. Looked up from germline, CDR1 is SGDLS and CDR2 is YYNGEE. DNA of the CDR3: TGTGCCAGCAGCGTAGAGGTCGTGGGAGTGGGGCCAGATACGCAGTATTTT. It codes for CASSVEVVGVGPDTQYF.

The chain employs TRBV7-3 and TRBJ2-1; TRBD2 aligns across 9 bases. V trimming: 6 bases; J trimming: 0 bases; junction bases outside the gene matches: 6. CDR3 length equals 16 residues. Looked up from germline, CDR1 is SGHTA and CDR2 is FQGTGA. The CDR3 DNA reads as TGTGCCAGCAGTCGTTATAGCGGGAGCTCCTACAATGAGCAGTTCTTC. It is translated as CASSRYSGSSYNEQFF.

The chain is built from TRBV7-3 and TRBJ2-1; D unclear. The CDR3 is 16 amino acids. Germline loops: CDR1 SGHTA, CDR2 FQGTGA. The V end was cut by 5 bases, the J end by 2 bases, with 16 bases between. The CDR3 nucleotides read TGTGCCAGCAGCCCTCCCGGCGCTTCACCCTACAATGAGCAGTTCTTC. This gives the protein CASSPPGASPYNEQFF.

The rearrangement uses TRBV5-4 and TRBJ2-1; 8 positions match TRBD2. After removal of 5 bases from V and 6 bases from J, the junction contained 10 bases not matched to a gene. The CDR3 is 15 residues long. The germline V gene has CDR1 SGHNT and CDR2 YYREEE (reference sequence). CDR3 loop: CASSLQSGRSNEQFF. CDR3 bases: TGTGCCAGCAGTCTCCAGAGCGGGAGAAGCAATGAGCAGTTCTTC.

This chain connects TRBV2 to TRBJ1-6; 7 nucleotides match TRBD1. From germline, CDR1 is SNHLY and CDR2 FYNNEI. Trimming cost V 5 bases and J 7 bases; bases outside gene matches: 8. There are 15 residues in the CDR3. The CDR3 region has the DNA TGTGCCAGCAGTCCGCCCGGGACAGAAAATTCACCCCTCCACTTT. It translates to CASSPPGTENSPLHF.

The chain links TRBV5-4 to TRBJ2-3; 9 bases map to TRBD2. Germline-derived CDR1 and CDR2 are SGHNT and YYREEE (reference sequence). V lost 4 bases, J lost 6 bases, and 15 bases stayed unmatched. The CDR3 consists of 17 residues. CDR3 in amino acids: CASSPPGRGGLMDTQYF. Written as DNA, the CDR3 is TGTGCCAGCAGCCCCCCGGGGCGGGGGGGCCTCATGGATACGCAGTATTTT.

This clone was found once. The chain couples TRBV28 to TRBJ1-5, with unresolved D. The V end lost 3 bases, the J end lost 0 bases, and 3 bases lay between the germline ends. The CDR3 is 13 amino acids. CDR1 and CDR2 from the germline V gene are MDHEN and SYDVKM. The CDR3 coding sequence is TGTGCCAGCAGTTTTTATAGCAATCAGCCCCAGCATTTT. The encoded protein is CASSFYSNQPQHF.